This note documents a single T cell receptor beta chain sequence. The antigen is not known. Library construction for TCR beta used iRepertoire HTBI primers and Arm-PCR of CDR3 regions. Using its own MiXCR run on the multiplex PCR reads, TCRdb lists one record per CDR3 protein. Of hundreds of thousands of distinct CDR3 sequences in the sample, roughly 16% are singletons; the top ten hold more than 20%. The data were obtained in a study of regulatory T cells in long-lasting Graves disease. Study-wide results and limits: Sampling was limited to peripheral blood rather than thyroid tissue.

Trimming removed 7 bases from V and 0 bases from J, with 12 bases in between. The CDR3 consists of 14 residues. Germline CDR1 SGHTA, CDR2 FQGNSA. Specified time point: newly diagnosed GD, antithyroid drugs for less than 3 months. PBMC-extracted RNA yielded the TCR library. The same sample was also studied in work on T cells in Graves' hyperthyroidism and ophthalmopathy. This second study says: Diagnoses were established using clinical symptoms, serum thyroxine and TRAb, thyroid ultrasound and orbital computed tomography. Most expanded thyroid clonotypes above 0.001 also appeared in blood.

The sequenced sample was peripheral blood mononuclear cells (PBMCs), obtained at new diagnosis, from a patient treated with antithyroid drugs. The chain combines TRBV7-2 with TRBJ1-2; D ambiguous. The sequence was obtained from a woman aged 35-65 years with Graves disease. In DNA form, the CDR3 reads TGTGCCAGCAATAAGGATTCCGCTAACTATGGCTACACCTTC. Its protein is CASNKDSANYGYTF.